The 15 T cell receptor beta chains below were found in one sample sequenced in a study of memory CD8 T cells in hepatitis C reinfection (dated by TCRdb to 2016 to 2017). Libraries were constructed by the immunoSEQ multiplex PCR assay. Entries here come from immuneACCESS through TCRdb and include only in-frame sequences with V and J called. Some clones fail to appear in such tables; in the studies checked, an unresolved V gene covers under half of the shortfall, and the cause of the remainder is unknown. The sample includes 4,500 or so clones, with approximately 86% observed a single time. The ten largest clones represent about 25% of the sample. The time point label here, explained by the study, means: late/post reinfection, 12 to 24 weeks after detection. The sorted cells were sequenced directly ex vivo, without any in vitro expansion ahead of TCR sequencing. Sequenced sample: naive CD8+ T cells sorted from blood. What the cell subset or site label conveys for this sample: total naive CD8+CD45RO- T cells. These receptors came from a man aged 50 to 59 with hepatitis C virus infection.

The chain couples TRBV7-9 to TRBJ2-3; D possibly corresponds to TRBD2 (6 bases). Trimming removed 0 bases at V and 3 bases at J, with 13 bases between. Germline CDR1 SEHNR, CDR2 FQNEAQ (reference sequence). The CDR3 loop spans 16 amino acids. The CDR3 sequence: CASSLAVGSGTDTQYF. DNA of the CDR3: TGTGCCAGCAGCTTAGCTGTCGGGAGCGGGACAGATACGCAGTATTTT.

The chain combines TRBV30 with TRBJ1-5; D not resolved. V gave up 0 bases and J gave up 8 bases, with 17 bases separating them. Germline values: CDR1 GTSNPN, CDR2 SVGIG (reference sequence). CDR3 length: 15 residues. The CDR3 DNA is TGTGCCTGGAGTGTCGAGGGAACGGCGGCCGAGCCCCAGCATTTT. This encodes CAWSVEGTAAEPQHF.

V and J are TRBV27 and TRBJ1-2; the D gene is possibly TRBD1 (6 bases). CDR3 size: 16 residues. The germline gives CDR1 MNHEY, CDR2 SMNVEV (reference sequence). V was trimmed by 5 bases and J by 4 bases, leaving 20 bases between them. CDR3 bases: TGTGCCAGCAGTCCTACAGGGCCCCCCATCGGCTATGGCTACACCTTC. Translated, it gives CASSPTGPPIGYGYTF.

This clone was seen just once. The V gene is TRBV7-6, the J gene TRBJ2-7; D not certain. This CDR3 contains 14 residues. The germline V gene has CDR1 SGHVS and CDR2 FNYEAQ. V lost 1 base and J 0 bases, leaving 7 bases between the germline ends. The CDR3 DNA reads TGTGCCAGCAGCTTAGAAACTAACTCCTACGAGCAGTACTTC. The encoded protein is CASSLETNSYEQYF. The full variable domain, its missing parts supplied by reference TRBV7-6 and TRBJ2-7, is GAGVSQSPRYKVTKRGQDVALRCDPISGHVSLYWYRQALGQGPEFLTYFNYEAQQDKSGLPNDRFSAERPEGSISTLTIQRTEQRDSAMYRCASSLETNSYEQYFGPGTRLTVT.

The CDR3 is CASSPDRRLTGELFF. In nucleotides, the CDR3 is TGTGCCAGCAGTCCTGACAGGAGACTCACCGGGGAGCTGTTTTTT. This chain links TRBV7-9 with TRBJ2-2; D possibly corresponds to TRBD1 (6 bases). V gave up 6 bases and J gave up 4 bases, with 15 bases separating them. Germline CDR1 and CDR2: SEHNR and FQNEAQ (reference sequence). The CDR3 consists of 15 residues. Full variable domain (missing parts from reference TRBV7-9 and TRBJ2-2): DTGVSQNPRHKITKRGQNVTFRCDPISEHNRLYWYRQTLGQGPEFLTYFQNEAQLEKSRLLSDRFSAERPKGSFSTLEIQRTEQGDSAMYLCASSPDRRLTGELFFGEGSRLTVL.

The V and J genes are TRBV9 and TRBJ1-5, with 10 bases matching TRBD1. CDR3 length equals 15 residues. With V trimmed by 3 bases and J by 1 base, 1 base remained unmatched. From germline, CDR1 is SGDLS and CDR2 YYNGEE. CDR3 protein: CASSGQGASNQPQHF. The CDR3 DNA follows: TGTGCCAGCAGCGGACAGGGGGCGAGCAATCAGCCCCAGCATTTT.

The rearrangement uses TRBV30 and TRBJ2-5, with TRBD2 matching 12 bases. V shed 0 bases and J 4 bases; nucleotides not matched to a gene: 3. Germline assignment: CDR1 GTSNPN and CDR2 SVGIG (reference sequence). CDR3 length: 15 amino acids. The chain's CDR3 is CAWSVLAGGRETQYF. The CDR3 DNA follows: TGTGCCTGGAGTGTACTAGCGGGAGGTAGAGAGACCCAGTACTTC.

This clone has a single count. V usage is TRBV7-9 and J usage is TRBJ1-2; tentatively, D is TRBD1 (6 bases). Germline V gene sequence: CDR1 SEHNR, CDR2 FQNEAQ (reference sequence). This CDR3 region has 15 residues. Trimming left V 5 bases short and J 6 bases short, with 19 bases between. CDR3 nucleotide sequence: TGTGCCAGCAGCGACCCCGGGGGGGGGCTAGATGGCTACACCTTC. Amino acids: CASSDPGGGLDGYTF.

The gene calls are TRBV5-4 and TRBJ2-5; 7 nucleotides line up with TRBD2. J lost 0 bases, V lost 3 bases, and 8 bases had no gene match. The CDR3 spans 16 residues. Germline values: CDR1 SGHNT, CDR2 YYREEE (reference sequence). CDR3 DNA: TGTGCCAGCAGCTCCCCCTTGGGGGGGAACCAAGAGACCCAGTACTTC. Translation gives CASSSPLGGNQETQYF.

This clone was picked up one time. The rearrangement links TRBV29-1 to TRBJ2-5; 9 bases line up with TRBD1. With the DNA end fitting TRBJ2-7 better, the J assignment may be wrong. The CDR3 runs 13 residues. Germline CDR1 SQVTM, CDR2 ANQGSEA. In DNA, the CDR3 is TGCAGCATGAGGGACAGGGACTCCTACGAGCAGTACTTC. The encoded protein is CSMRDRDSYEQYF.

DNA of the CDR3: TGTGCCAGCAGCCAAGCGCAGATGAACACTGAAGCTTTCTTT. Its translation is CASSQAQMNTEAFF. This chain joins TRBV4-2 and TRBJ1-1; D unclear. The germline gives CDR1 LGHNA, CDR2 YNFKEQ. CDR3 length: 14 residues. The germline V and J ends were trimmed by 1 base and 0 bases, with 6 bases remaining between them.

The chain couples TRBV27 to TRBJ2-7; the match to TRBD1 covers 10 bases. Germline values: CDR1 MNHEY, CDR2 SMNVEV (reference sequence). This CDR3 is built from 15 residues. Unmatched junction bases numbered 6, after V lost 3 bases and J lost 4 bases. DNA of the CDR3: TGTGCCAGCAGTTTCCCGGGACAGGGGATTTACGAGCAGTACTTC. It translates to CASSFPGQGIYEQYF.

The chain is built from TRBV6-5 and TRBJ2-1, with unresolved D. The CDR3 covers 14 residues. In germline, CDR1 is MNHEY, CDR2 SVGAGI. V was pared by 2 bases and J by 0 bases, with 5 bases between. The CDR3 loop is CASSYGLSYNEQFF. CDR3 nucleotides: TGTGCCAGCAGTTACGGGCTCTCCTACAATGAGCAGTTCTTC.

Judged by abundance, this clone is large. V is TRBV4-2 and J is TRBJ1-1, with no clear D. Germline V gene lookup returns CDR1 LGHNA and CDR2 YNFKEQ. The ends were cut back, 1 base at V and 0 bases at J, with 15 bases in the middle. This CDR3 region has 17 residues. This CDR3 reads CASSQAPGQVMNTEAFF. The CDR3 DNA follows: TGTGCCAGCAGCCAAGCCCCTGGCCAGGTAATGAACACTGAAGCTTTCTTT.

The J gene is TRBJ2-1, the V gene TRBV25-1, with 10 bases that match TRBD2. Germline values: CDR1 MGHDK, CDR2 SYGVNS. The V and J ends lost 1 base and 10 bases, in that order; junction bases with no gene match: 7. CDR3 size: 15 residues. CDR3 sequence (DNA): TGTGCCAGCAGTGAATTTCGAGCGGGAGGGGGGGAGCAGTTCTTC. It codes for CASSEFRAGGGEQFF.